This paragraph reports one TCR beta chain. Germline V gives CDR1 LNHDA, CDR2 SQIVND (reference sequence). The ends lost 4 bases at V and 4 bases at J; junction bases unmatched: 5. This CDR3 has 15 residues. The record originates from a study of blood T cell repertoires in COVID-19. Produced via immunoSEQ multiplex PCR; TCRdb's table is partial and in-frame only. The data show more than 200,000 clones, around 92% seen once. V is TRBV19 and J is TRBJ1-5, with 9 bases matching TRBD1. The sequencing sample was made of PBMCs or T cells enriched from blood (not recorded which). This sequence was found in a woman in her 30s with acute COVID-19. The CDR3 loop reads CASSSSGTGNQPQHF. In nucleotides, the CDR3 is TGTGCCAGTAGTAGCTCCGGGACAGGGAATCAGCCCCAGCATTTT.